These 25 T cell receptor beta chains were sequenced from one sample in a study of cytotoxic CD8 clonotypes in ibrutinib-treated CLL. Repertoires were generated with immunoSEQ multiplex PCR, while TCRdb's copy carries only in-frame clones and drops some. The data contain some 350,000 clones, over 55% of them singletons. This sample comprised PBMCs, obtained after 36 months of ibrutinib treatment. The receptor set was obtained from a human donor with chronic lymphocytic leukemia.

This clone was seen only a few times. The rearrangement joins TRBV5-6 to TRBJ1-2, with a tentative D call TRBD1 (5 bases). CDR3 size: 15 residues. CDR1 and CDR2 from the germline V gene are SGHDT and YYEEEE. The V end lost 1 base, the J end lost 8 bases, and 18 bases lay between the germline ends. CDR3 loop: CASSLRGRGMQGYTF. For the CDR3, the DNA is TGTGCCAGCAGCTTGCGGGGACGAGGGATGCAAGGCTACACCTTC.

This chain links TRBV6-1 with TRBJ2-2; D gene uncertain. Per germline, CDR1 MNHNS and CDR2 SASEGT. The CDR3 contains 12 residues. V lost 6 bases and J lost 0, with 2 bases in between. In DNA, the CDR3 is TGTGCCAGCAGGTCGAACACCGGGGAGCTGTTTTTT. Residues: CASRSNTGELFF.

The CDR3 bases are TGTGCCAGATTAACAGGGGGGAATTCACCCCTCCACTTT. Its translation: CARLTGGNSPLHF. The chain couples TRBV6-8 to TRBJ1-6; TRBD1 matches at 8 bases. Germline V gene sequence: CDR1 MNHGY, CDR2 SAAAGT. The CDR3 extends over 13 amino acids. V was pared by 9 bases and J by 7 bases, with 5 bases of the junction left unmatched.

The rearrangement links TRBV27 to TRBJ2-3; 9 bases align to TRBD2. Looked up from germline, CDR1 is MNHEY and CDR2 is SMNVEV (reference sequence). This CDR3 contains 20 residues. V lost 6 bases to trimming and J lost 2 bases; unmatched junction nucleotides: 21. The CDR3 DNA sequence: TGTGCCAGCAGCCCCACAGCACAAGCTTTTAGCGGGAGACTCACAGATACGCAGTATTTT. Translating gives CASSPTAQAFSGRLTDTQYF.

The J gene is TRBJ1-1, the V gene TRBV15, with TRBD1 as a possible D gene (6 bases). V gave up 5 bases and J gave up 0 bases, with 16 bases separating them. Germline V lookup: CDR1 LNHNV, CDR2 YYDKDF (reference sequence). The CDR3 is made up of 16 amino acids. CDR3 sequence reads: CATSPVRGLLNTEAFF. The CDR3 DNA is TGTGCCACCAGCCCAGTCCGGGGGCTCCTGAACACTGAAGCTTTCTTT.

This chain links TRBV29-1 with TRBJ2-7; D might be TRBD1 or TRBD2, each matching 7 bases. Per germline, CDR1 SQVTM and CDR2 ANQGSEA. The CDR3 runs to 13 residues. V gave up 7 bases and J gave up 2 bases, with 15 bases separating them. In DNA form, the CDR3 reads TGCAGCGCCGCTCCAGGGGGGGCCTACGAGCAGTACTTC. Its translation: CSAAPGGAYEQYF.

The chain couples TRBV5-6 to TRBJ2-7; 11 bases are shared with TRBD2. Germline V gene data show CDR1 as SGHDT and CDR2 as YYEEEE. J gave up 7 bases and V 7 bases, and 13 bases lay outside the gene matches. This CDR3 region has 15 residues. For the CDR3, the DNA is TGTGCCAGCCACCCGGATAGCGGGAGGGCTGGGGAGCAGTACTTC. This sequence encodes CASHPDSGRAGEQYF.

V and J are TRBV4-1 and TRBJ1-3; the match to TRBD1 covers 7 bases. The V segment lost 2 bases and the J segment 1 base; nucleotides outside the gene matches: 14. The CDR3 consists of 19 residues. Germline CDR1 and CDR2: MGHRA and YSYEKL. CDR3 bases: TGCGCCAGCAGCCAATGGAGGCAGGACAGGATAATTTCTGGAAACACCATATATTTT. It translates to CASSQWRQDRIISGNTIYF.

The V and J genes are TRBV7-8 and TRBJ2-1; D might be TRBD1 or TRBD2, each matching 6 bases. Germline CDR1 and CDR2: SGHVS and FQNEAQ. The germline V and J ends were trimmed by 4 bases and 2 bases, with 15 bases remaining between them. The CDR3 has 16 residues. This CDR3 reads CASSYKGGPAYNEQFF. DNA of the CDR3: TGTGCCAGCAGCTACAAAGGGGGGCCGGCCTACAATGAGCAGTTCTTC.

This clone has only one observation. V and J are TRBV18 and TRBJ2-3; TRBD2 matches 11 bases. This CDR3 is built from 17 residues. The trim removed 1 base at V and 0 bases at J, leaving 3 bases unmatched. Germline CDR1 reads KGHSH; CDR2 reads LQKENI. In DNA, the CDR3 is TGTGCCAGCTCACCACGGAGACTAGCGGGAAGCACAGATACGCAGTATTTT. This gives the protein CASSPRRLAGSTDTQYF. Combining the CDR3 with reference TRBV18 and TRBJ2-3 gives the whole variable domain NAGVMQNPRHLVRRRGQEARLRCSPMKGHSHVYWYRQLPEEGLKFMVYLQKENIIDESGMPKERFSAEFPKEGPSILRIQQVVRGDSAAYFCASSPRRLAGSTDTQYFGPGTRLTVL.

V usage is TRBV5-6 and J usage is TRBJ1-1; D call uncertain. Germline assignment: CDR1 SGHDT and CDR2 YYEEEE. This CDR3 spans 16 amino acids. Trimming took off 1 base at V and 1 base at J, with 14 bases between the two ends. Written as DNA, the CDR3 is TGTGCCAGCAGCTTGCGTTCCCCGCATCCGAACACTGAAGCTTTCTTT. It is translated as CASSLRSPHPNTEAFF.

V and J are TRBV2 and TRBJ1-1; D not resolved. This CDR3 comprises 12 residues. V gave up 7 bases and J gave up 0 bases, with 6 bases separating them. CDR1 is SNHLY, CDR2 FYNNEI, per germline. In nucleotides, the CDR3 is TGTGCCAGCAAGCTGTTGAACACTGAAGCTTTCTTT. It yields the protein CASKLLNTEAFF.

The chain joins TRBV7-9 to TRBJ2-5, with D unclear. This CDR3 comprises 14 residues. CDR1 is SEHNR and CDR2 is FQNEAQ in the germline V gene (reference sequence). V dropped 5 bases and J dropped 4 bases, with 14 bases sitting between them. The CDR3 sequence is CASSPGALLETQYF. DNA for the CDR3: TGTGCCAGCAGCCCCGGCGCCCTATTAGAGACCCAGTACTTC.

There are a few counts of this clone. Other DNA sequences within the sample encode an identical CDR3. V and J are TRBV6-6 and TRBJ2-7, with 7 bases identical to TRBD1. The length of the CDR3 is 12 residues. The germline gives CDR1 MNHNY, CDR2 SVGAGI (reference sequence). J lost 5 bases, V lost 4 bases, and 2 bases had no gene match. Here the CDR3 DNA reads TGTGCCAGCAGTTCCCAGGGGGACGAGCAGTACTTC. Amino acid sequence: CASSSQGDEQYF.

This clone came up a few times. CDR3 protein: CASSSRPYRATGELFF. CDR3 in DNA: TGTGCCAGCAGCTCGAGGCCCTATAGAGCAACCGGGGAGCTGTTTTTT. This chain connects TRBV5-6 to TRBJ2-2; D unclear. The CDR3 is made up of 16 amino acids. Deletions cut 3 bases from V and 5 bases from J, with 17 bases between. Germline V lookup: CDR1 SGHDT, CDR2 YYEEEE.

The chain links TRBV7-2 to TRBJ2-7; 7 bases agree with TRBD2. Germline trimming cut 2 bases from V and 2 bases from J; bases unmatched to any gene: 3. This CDR3 contains 14 residues. CDR1 and CDR2 from the germline V gene are SGHTA and FQGNSA. CDR3 sequence (DNA): TGTGCCAGCAGCTTATGGACTAGTCCCTACGAGCAGTACTTC. It codes for CASSLWTSPYEQYF. Looking up the rest from reference TRBV7-2 and TRBJ2-7 gives the full variable domain: GAGVSQSPSNKVTEKGKDVELRCDPISGHTALYWYRQSLGQGLEFLIYFQGNSAPDKSGLPSDRFSAERTGGSVSTLTIQRTQQEDSAVYLCASSLWTSPYEQYFGPGTRLTVT.

The genes are TRBV5-6 and TRBJ2-5, with a tentative D call TRBD2 (6 bases). V lost 4 bases, J lost 2 bases, and 15 bases lay in between. This CDR3 has 15 amino acids. Germline V CDR1 and CDR2: SGHDT, YYEEEE. CDR3: CASSRAWDLQETQYF. Written as DNA, the CDR3 is TGTGCCAGCAGCCGAGCCTGGGACTTACAAGAGACCCAGTACTTC.

The chain is built from TRBV2 and TRBJ2-7, with no clear D. Per the germline V gene, CDR1 is SNHLY and CDR2 is FYNNEI. V lost 7 bases and J lost 2, with 12 bases in between. The CDR3 has 13 residues. The CDR3 here is CASIRPPTYEQYF. CDR3 coding DNA: TGTGCCAGCATTCGGCCCCCAACCTACGAGCAGTACTTC.

The J gene is TRBJ2-2, the V gene TRBV5-1; 12 bases are a match to TRBD2. CDR1 and CDR2 (germline): SGHRS, YFSETQ. This CDR3 has 15 residues. The V segment lost 4 bases and the J segment 4 bases; nucleotides outside the gene matches: 2. The CDR3 here is CASSPSGGATGELFF. The CDR3 region has the DNA TGCGCCAGCAGCCCTAGCGGGGGGGCCACCGGGGAGCTGTTTTTT.

The sample holds one count of this clone. The chain uses TRBV18 and TRBJ2-2; D not resolved. The CDR3 loop spans 17 amino acids. V dropped 4 bases and J dropped 0 bases, with 15 bases sitting between them. The V gene's germline CDR1 is KGHSH and CDR2 LQKENI. The CDR3 protein is CASSQVGGDANTGELFF. For the CDR3, the DNA is TGTGCCAGCTCACAAGTAGGTGGGGATGCGAACACCGGGGAGCTGTTTTTT. The entire variable domain, with the rest obtained from reference TRBV18 and TRBJ2-2, is as follows: NAGVMQNPRHLVRRRGQEARLRCSPMKGHSHVYWYRQLPEEGLKFMVYLQKENIIDESGMPKERFSAEFPKEGPSILRIQQVVRGDSAAYFCASSQVGGDANTGELFFGEGSRLTVL.

The gene calls are TRBV5-1 and TRBJ1-1; 8 positions agree with TRBD1. The V and J ends lost 0 bases and 0 bases, in that order; junction bases with no gene match: 7. This CDR3 has 17 amino acids. CDR1 SGHRS and CDR2 YFSETQ come from the germline V gene. CDR3: CASSLVWPGGLNTEAFF. The CDR3 DNA reads TGCGCCAGCAGCTTGGTCTGGCCAGGGGGCCTGAACACTGAAGCTTTCTTT.

The V gene is TRBV4-3, the J gene TRBJ2-1, with D hard to call. The CDR3 has 16 amino acids. Trimming took 4 bases from V and 7 from J, leaving 20 bases between them. Germline V gene sequence: CDR1 LGHNA, CDR2 YSLEER. The CDR3 sequence: CASSLNPTRAINEQFF. CDR3 nucleotide sequence: TGCGCCAGCAGCCTGAATCCTACCCGGGCCATAAATGAGCAGTTCTTC.

The chain employs TRBV5-1 and TRBJ2-1; no firm D call. With 4 bases removed from V and 9 bases from J, the gap between germline ends came to 11 bases. There are 12 residues in the CDR3. Germline V gene data show CDR1 as SGHRS and CDR2 as YFSETQ. CDR3 residues: CASSLDGGEQFF. The CDR3 region has the DNA TGCGCCAGCAGCCTAGATGGCGGTGAGCAGTTCTTC.

V is TRBV7-9 and J is TRBJ1-1, with D possibly TRBD1 on 6 matching bases. Germline CDR1 is SEHNR and CDR2 is FQNEAQ (reference sequence). Trimming removed 7 bases from V and 6 bases from J, with 18 bases in between. This CDR3 is 14 amino acids long. DNA for the CDR3: TGTGCCAGCACCTATTCAGGGGCCCTTCCTGAAGCTTTCTTT. Translation gives CASTYSGALPEAFF.

The J gene is TRBJ1-2, the V gene TRBV6-6; 9 nucleotides match TRBD1. The V segment lost 7 bases and the J segment 4 bases; nucleotides outside the gene matches: 7. Per the germline V gene, CDR1 is MNHNY and CDR2 is SVGAGI (reference sequence). The CDR3 consists of 14 residues. The CDR3 bases are TGTGCCAGCAATAGGGGACAGGGCGGCTATGGCTACACCTTC. This codes for CASNRGQGGYGYTF.